This is a list of T cell receptor beta chains from one sample in a study of T-cell reconstitution after alpha-beta-depleted transplantation in children. TCRdb re-analysed the PCR reads in MiXCR, keeping a single row per CDR3 protein. This sample carries roughly 790,000 distinct CDR3 sequences, around 15% of them seen once, and the ten largest clones take around 4.5%. The specimen was PBMCs, mostly from graft donor cells, collected 360 days after TCRalphabeta/CD19-depleted stem cell transplant. Source of these receptors: a male patient younger than 18 who had a stem cell transplant for acute lymphoblastic leukemia, so the T cells may come from the graft donor. CDR3s include the opening cysteine and the closing phenylalanine or tryptophan. The D gene is left open where the match is weak. Clone size is not always given. Where it is, it says once, few, many or a class for expanded clones.

TGCGCCAGCAGAGTAACGACAGTTGGTTATGAAAAACTGTTTTTT CASRVTTVGYEKLFF TRBV5-1 few TRBJ1-4 .
TGTGCCAGCAGCTTAGATGGGACAGGGTTTTCCTACGAGCAGTACTTC CASSLDGTGFSYEQYF TRBV11-2 . TRBJ2-7 TRBD1
TGTGCCAGCAGTCTCCGACAGTCTTTCGGCCACAATGAGCAGTTCTTC CASSLRQSFGHNEQFF TRBV12-3/TRBV12-4 few TRBJ2-1 .
TGCGCCACCCGGGACAGGGTGCTAAGGCAAGAGACCCAGTACTTC CATRDRVLRQETQYF TRBV5-1 few TRBJ2-5 TRBD1
TGTGCCAGCAGTGAGGTTGGATCCGGGGCCAACGTCCTGACTTTC CASSEVGSGANVLTF TRBV6-4 few TRBJ2-6 .
TGTGCCAGCAGCTTAGTTGGGGTGCAAGAGACCCAGTACTTC CASSLVGVQETQYF TRBV7-9 . TRBJ2-5 .
TGTGCCAGCGTCGGCACCGGGGAGCTGTTTTTT CASVGTGELFF TRBV25-1 many TRBJ2-2 .
TGTGCCAGCAGTCCCTCAGGGGGTGCAATTACCTACGAGCAGTACTTC CASSPSGGAITYEQYF TRBV28 many TRBJ2-7 TRBD1
TGTGCCAGCAGCTCTGCGGGACTAGGTACCTACAATGAGCAGTTCTTC CASSSAGLGTYNEQFF TRBV7-9 . TRBJ2-1 TRBD2
TGTGCCACCAGCTCTCGGGAGATCTACAATGAGCAGTTCTTC CATSSREIYNEQFF TRBV15 many TRBJ2-1 .
TGCGCCAGCAGCTACTTAGCGGGTTGGCAAGAGACCCAGTACTTC CASSYLAGWQETQYF TRBV5-1 few TRBJ2-5 TRBD2
TGTGCCACCAGTGAAGCCCTACAAGAGACCCAGTACTTC CATSEALQETQYF TRBV24-1 few TRBJ2-5 .
TGTGCCAGCAGTACACTCTCCGGGACGGGGAGGTCTAACTATGGCTACACCTTC CASSTLSGTGRSNYGYTF TRBV12-3/TRBV12-4 few TRBJ1-2 .
TGCAGCGTTCGGGGGAACCCGAACACCGGGGAGCTGTTTTTT CSVRGNPNTGELFF TRBV29-1 many TRBJ2-2 .
TGTGCCAGCAGCCAAGAATGGGCAGGGGTGGGGCTCTTGACGCAGTTCTTC CASSQEWAGVGLLTQFF TRBV3-1 few TRBJ2-1 .
TGTGCCAGCAGTTTTAAGGGGGCGTTTCACATTCAGTACTTC CASSFKGAFHIQYF TRBV12-3/TRBV12-4 few TRBJ2-4 TRBD1
TGTGCCAGCAGCCGACTCATCTCTGGGGCCAACGTCCTGACTTTC CASSRLISGANVLTF TRBV5-6 few TRBJ2-6 .
TGCGCCAGCAGCTTCACAGGGGAAGTGACTGAAGCTTTCTTT CASSFTGEVTEAFF TRBV5-1 many TRBJ1-1 TRBD1
TGCGCCAGCAGAAGCCCGGGACGATCCTACGAGCAGTACTTC CASRSPGRSYEQYF TRBV4-1 . TRBJ2-7 .
TGCGCCAGCAGCCAACCTAGGACAGGGGGCGCGGAGACCCAGTACTTC CASSQPRTGGAETQYF TRBV4-1 few TRBJ2-5 TRBD1
TGTGCCAGCAGTTTGGTTTCGGGACTAGCGGGAGGTTACGAGCAGTACTTC CASSLVSGLAGGYEQYF TRBV27 few TRBJ2-7 TRBD2
TGTGCCAGCAGCTTAGAGGGGGGTGACTCCTACGAGCAGTACTTC CASSLEGGDSYEQYF TRBV7-6 few TRBJ2-7 .